What follows is one TCR beta chain and its context. Its antigen is still unknown. The source of the sample is a study of cytomegalovirus exposure and HLA in healthy donors. Study results and limitations: Specific recognition of CMV antigens was confirmed in vitro for a few chains (all CMV-associated). A later analysis found most CMV-associated TCR beta chains apparently HLA-restricted. Across donors, most TCRs were seen rarely, yet some public ones were widespread.

V lost 6 bases and J lost 7, with 12 bases in between. The CDR3 is made up of 12 amino acids. CDR1 MNHEY and CDR2 SVGAGI come from the germline V gene. Primers: 60 Vbeta forward and 13 Jbeta reverse. Profiling relied on immunoSEQ multiplex PCR, and the TCRdb table lists in-frame clones only, not all of them. Among 110,000 or so clones listed, around 80% were seen once. This chain joins TRBV6-5 and TRBJ1-1, with D unclear. Material: PBMCs. This TCR came from a woman aged 18-29 years in good health and CMV-seronegative. The CDR3 is CASSYNPGEAFF. In nucleotides, the CDR3 is TGTGCCAGCAGCTACAACCCGGGTGAAGCTTTCTTT.